This entry lists 27 T cell receptor beta chains sequenced from one sample in a study of cytomegalovirus exposure and HLA in healthy donors. PCR used 60 Vbeta primers and 13 Jbeta primers. The assay was immunoSEQ multiplex PCR, and TCRdb's table has in-frame clones only and misses some. Its listing shows tens of thousands of clones. The sample comprised PBMCs. These receptors were obtained from a man in his fifties or sixties in good health and CMV-seronegative.

V and J are TRBV7-2 and TRBJ1-3; a possible D gene is TRBD1 (6 bases). Germline V gene data show CDR1 as SGHTA and CDR2 as FQGNSA. The CDR3 is 13 residues long. V was trimmed by 6 bases and J by 2 bases, leaving 8 bases between them. The CDR3 reads CASRRTAGNTIYF. Written as DNA, the CDR3 is TGTGCCAGCAGACGGACAGCTGGAAACACCATATATTTT.

The chain links TRBV27 to TRBJ1-1, with D tentatively TRBD1 (5 bases). Trimming removed 6 bases from V and 4 bases from J, with 21 bases in between. The germline V gene encodes CDR1 MNHEY and CDR2 SMNVEV (reference sequence). This CDR3 comprises 16 residues. CDR3 sequence reads: CASRPDSLGGGTEAFF. CDR3 DNA: TGTGCCAGCAGACCAGACAGCTTAGGCGGGGGCACTGAAGCTTTCTTT.

The chain links TRBV5-5 to TRBJ1-2; 7 nucleotides match TRBD1. The ends lost 1 base at V and 6 bases at J; junction bases unmatched: 12. From germline, CDR1 is SGHKS and CDR2 YYEKEE (reference sequence). The CDR3 sequence is 16 residues long. The CDR3 reads CASSLTSLDRLNGYTF. CDR3 nucleotide sequence: TGTGCCAGCAGCTTGACATCCTTGGACAGGCTCAATGGCTACACCTTC.

This sequence joins TRBV19 and TRBJ2-1, with D uncertain. V lost 6 bases and J 14 bases, leaving 14 bases between the germline ends. The CDR3 totals 11 residues. Germline V gene lookup returns CDR1 LNHDA and CDR2 SQIVND (reference sequence). CDR3 loop: CASSSRDSEFF. The CDR3, as DNA: TGTGCCAGTAGCTCGCGCGATAGTGAGTTCTTC.

V is TRBV7-9 and J is TRBJ2-7; 7 nucleotides agree with TRBD1. From germline, CDR1 is SEHNR and CDR2 FQNEAQ (reference sequence). The J segment lost 0 bases and the V segment lost 6 bases, leaving 5 bases of the junction unmatched. The CDR3 totals 14 residues. CDR3 coding DNA: TGTGCCAGCAGGCGTACAGGGGCCTCCTACGAGCAGTACTTC. As protein: CASRRTGASYEQYF.

The chain has TRBV19 and TRBJ2-7; 10 nucleotides line up with TRBD2. J lost 6 bases, V lost 7 bases, and 9 bases had no gene match. The CDR3 consists of 14 residues. Germline CDR1 reads LNHDA; CDR2 reads SQIVND (reference sequence). This chain's CDR3 is CASKTSGARGEQYF. In nucleotides, the CDR3 is TGTGCCAGTAAAACTAGCGGGGCGAGGGGCGAGCAGTACTTC.

The chain employs TRBV5-1 and TRBJ1-3; D possibly corresponds to TRBD1 (6 bases). V dropped 4 bases and J dropped 0 bases, with 14 bases sitting between them. The V gene's germline CDR1 is SGHRS and CDR2 YFSETQ. The CDR3 runs to 16 residues. CDR3 in amino acids: CASSAGQFSSGNTIYF. CDR3 DNA sequence: TGCGCCAGCAGCGCTGGACAGTTTAGCTCTGGAAACACCATATATTTT.

V usage is TRBV28 and J usage is TRBJ1-6, with 9 bases matching TRBD1. Germline CDR1 and CDR2: MDHEN and SYDVKM. V was pared by 6 bases and J by 8 bases, with 11 bases of the junction left unmatched. The CDR3 has 16 amino acids. The CDR3 nucleotides read TGTGCCAGCAGCCAGCCAGTGGGACAGGGTTATTCACCCCTCCACTTT. Its protein product is CASSQPVGQGYSPLHF.

The CDR3 DNA reads TGTGCCAGCAGTAACCCCCGCAGGGGGTCCCTAACCAATGAGCAGTTCTTC. Translated, it gives CASSNPRRGSLTNEQFF. The rearrangement links TRBV27 to TRBJ2-1; 7 bases fit TRBD1. This CDR3 comprises 17 residues. After removal of 5 bases from V and 6 bases from J, the junction contained 16 bases not matched to a gene. The germline V gene encodes CDR1 MNHEY and CDR2 SMNVEV (reference sequence).

The rearrangement links TRBV6-1 to TRBJ1-2; D is ambiguous. Germline values: CDR1 MNHNS, CDR2 SASEGT. The CDR3 runs to 13 residues. Trimming stripped 3 bases from V and 1 base from J, with 6 bases between. This CDR3 is CASSERINYGYTF. The CDR3 DNA reads as TGTGCCAGCAGTGAGAGAATTAACTATGGCTACACCTTC.

The chain joins TRBV7-3 to TRBJ2-3, with D maybe TRBD1 (5 bases). Germline V gene data show CDR1 as SGHTA and CDR2 as FQGTGA. V lost 3 bases to trimming and J lost 2 bases, with 9 bases between them. The CDR3 contains 14 residues. CDR3 sequence (DNA): TGTGCCAGCAGCTTGACAGTGCTCACAGATACGCAGTATTTT. The encoded protein is CASSLTVLTDTQYF.

The chain is built from TRBV5-4 and TRBJ2-3; 11 bases fit TRBD2. J was trimmed by 0 bases and V by 2 bases; bases with no gene match: 5. Germline values: CDR1 SGHNT, CDR2 YYREEE (reference sequence). The CDR3 sequence is 17 residues long. CDR3 residues: CASSFTSGGPSTDTQYF. In DNA form, the CDR3 reads TGTGCCAGCAGCTTCACTAGCGGGGGCCCGAGCACAGATACGCAGTATTTT.

This rearrangement joins TRBV28 to TRBJ2-5; 9 positions agree with TRBD1. The J call may be in error: the DNA end matches TRBJ2-7 better. From germline, CDR1 is MDHEN and CDR2 SYDVKM. The CDR3 covers 16 residues. CDR3 sequence: CASSTAPGQGDFEQYF. CDR3 sequence (DNA): TGTGCCAGCAGTACCGCCCCGGGACAGGGTGATTTCGAGCAGTACTTC.

The chain carries TRBV6-6 and TRBJ2-7; 8 nucleotides line up with TRBD1. CDR1 and CDR2 (germline): MNHNY, SVGAGI (reference sequence). The CDR3 spans 16 residues. J gave up 3 bases and V 2 bases, and 9 bases lay outside the gene matches. The CDR3 protein is CASSYDTSGTGYEQYF. The DNA for the CDR3 is TGTGCCAGCAGTTACGACACTTCCGGGACAGGCTACGAGCAGTACTTC.

The gene calls are TRBV29-1 and TRBJ2-1; D gene ambiguous. The V and J ends lost 5 bases and 0 bases respectively, with 8 bases between them. The CDR3 runs 13 residues. Germline CDR1 is SQVTM and CDR2 is ANQGSEA. CDR3 sequence reads: CSVLQYSYNEQFF. CDR3 nucleotides: TGCAGCGTTTTACAGTACTCCTACAATGAGCAGTTCTTC.

The V and J genes are TRBV7-8 and TRBJ2-5; the D gene is possibly TRBD1 (6 bases). CDR3 length: 14 residues. The V end lost 7 bases, the J end lost 5 bases, and 17 bases lay between the germline ends. Germline V gene lookup returns CDR1 SGHVS and CDR2 FQNEAQ. DNA for the CDR3: TGTGCCAGCACTTTTAACTCAGGGGAGGAGACCCAGTACTTC. As protein: CASTFNSGEETQYF.

The genes are TRBV5-1 and TRBJ1-3, with a tentative D call TRBD1 (5 bases). The V end lost 7 bases, the J end lost 1 base, and 15 bases lay between the germline ends. The CDR3 spans 15 residues. Germline V gene lookup returns CDR1 SGHRS and CDR2 YFSETQ. CDR3 sequence reads: CASGPGFSSGNTIYF. The CDR3 DNA sequence: TGCGCCAGCGGCCCAGGGTTTTCTTCTGGAAACACCATATATTTT.

The rearrangement links TRBV6-1 to TRBJ2-3; 10 bases are shared with TRBD2. The CDR3 totals 15 residues. The trim removed 6 bases at V and 5 bases at J, leaving 8 bases unmatched. Looked up from germline, CDR1 is MNHNS and CDR2 is SASEGT. For the CDR3, the DNA is TGTGCCAGCAGCGACTCTAGCGGGGGTATAGATACGCAGTATTTT. Encoded protein: CASSDSSGGIDTQYF.

The chain joins TRBV12-1 to TRBJ1-5; the D call in the table, TRBD1, was not verified against the DNA. TRBV12-1 is a pseudogene segment. This CDR3 contains 16 residues. The CDR3 reads CASSASIQGANQPQHF. Here the CDR3 DNA reads TGTGCCAGCAGCGCGTCTATACAGGGGGCCAATCAGCCCCAGCATTTT.

The J gene is TRBJ1-2, the V gene TRBV25-1; TRBD1 aligns across 7 bases. This CDR3 is 13 amino acids long. The J segment lost 4 bases and the V segment lost 4 bases, leaving 3 bases of the junction unmatched. Germline CDR1 MGHDK, CDR2 SYGVNS. CDR3: CASSGQGPYGYTF. CDR3 DNA: TGTGCCAGCAGTGGACAGGGTCCCTATGGCTACACCTTC.

This chain uses TRBV28 with TRBJ1-1, with D possibly matching TRBD1 (5 bases). CDR3 length equals 13 residues. V lost 5 bases and J lost 5, with 12 bases in between. The germline CDR1 and CDR2 sequences are MDHEN and SYDVKM. The CDR3, as DNA: TGTGCCAGCAGTGAGCAGGGTCTAACTGAAGCTTTCTTT. Encoded protein: CASSEQGLTEAFF.

In DNA form, the CDR3 reads TGTGCCAGCTCACCACGGAACAGGGGGAGAGAAAGCACTGAAGCTTTCTTT. Protein sequence: CASSPRNRGRESTEAFF. The chain is built from TRBV18 and TRBJ1-1, with TRBD1 identical over 8 bases. Germline V gene data show CDR1 as KGHSH and CDR2 as LQKENI. The CDR3 runs 17 residues. The V segment lost 1 base and the J segment 4 bases; nucleotides outside the gene matches: 11. The variable domain in full, with the rest retrieved from reference TRBV18 and TRBJ1-1, is NAGVMQNPRHLVRRRGQEARLRCSPMKGHSHVYWYRQLPEEGLKFMVYLQKENIIDESGMPKERFSAEFPKEGPSILRIQQVVRGDSAAYFCASSPRNRGRESTEAFFGQGTRLTVV.

This chain links TRBV28 with TRBJ1-2; D is unclear. The V end lost 5 bases, the J end lost 4 bases, and 2 bases lay between the germline ends. Germline-derived CDR1 and CDR2 are MDHEN and SYDVKM. This CDR3 is 10 amino acids long. The CDR3 DNA follows: TGTGCCAGCAGTCGCTATGGCTACACCTTC. It yields the protein CASSRYGYTF.

This sequence joins TRBV28 and TRBJ2-7, with a weak D call TRBD2 (6 bases). In germline, CDR1 is MDHEN, CDR2 SYDVKM. The CDR3 spans 13 residues. Trimming removed 2 bases from V and 5 bases from J, with 10 bases in between. The CDR3 region is CASSLAGTHEQYF. As DNA, the CDR3 is TGTGCCAGCAGTTTAGCGGGAACCCACGAGCAGTACTTC.

DNA for the CDR3: TGCGCCAGCAGTGATGACGGGGACAGGGGCAGCAATCAGCCCCAGCATTTT. Its protein product is CASSDDGDRGSNQPQHF. The gene calls are TRBV10-1 and TRBJ1-5, with 10 bases aligning to TRBD1. CDR3 length: 17 residues. The ends lost 3 bases at V and 1 base at J; junction bases unmatched: 6. Germline assignment: CDR1 WNHNN and CDR2 SYGVQD (reference sequence).

As regards this clone: The germline gene is not matched at one end of the junction; a read error may be the cause. V gene TRBV19 combines with J gene TRBJ2-1; 10 bases line up with TRBD1. The CDR3 is 15 amino acids. Germline V gene lookup returns CDR1 LNHDA and CDR2 SQIVND (reference sequence). For the CDR3, the DNA is TGTGCCGGTAGTCTCCGACAGGGGGCTTACAATGAGCAGTTCTTC. The encoded protein is CAGSLRQGAYNEQFF. The full variable domain, completed using reference TRBV19 and TRBJ2-1, is DGGITQSPKYLFRKEGQNVTLSCEQNLNHDAMYWYRQDPGQGLRLIYYSQIVNDFQKGDIAEGYSVSREKKESFPLTVTSAQKNPTAFYLCAGSLRQGAYNEQFFGPGTRLTVL.

The rearrangement joins TRBV5-4 to TRBJ2-2; TRBD1 agrees at 9 bases. This CDR3 is built from 16 residues. With V trimmed by 4 bases and J by 3 bases, 7 bases remained unmatched. Germline CDR1 is SGHNT and CDR2 is YYREEE (reference sequence). The CDR3 sequence is CASSVRTGGHTGELFF. CDR3 nucleotide sequence: TGTGCCAGCAGCGTGCGCACAGGGGGCCACACCGGGGAGCTGTTTTTT.